Listed below are T cell receptor beta chains from one sample, sequenced in a study of blood T cell repertoires in COVID-19. TCRdb's table, derived via immunoSEQ multiplex PCR, lists solely in-frame clones and lacks some. The profile shows about 280,000 clones, around nine tenths of them singletons. Sequencing used peripheral blood. The receptor set was obtained from a man between 40 and 49 years old with active or convalescent COVID-19. CDR3s include the opening cysteine and the closing phenylalanine or tryptophan. A D gene is named only where the DNA matches it firmly. Not every row has a clone size; where given, it reads once, few, many or a size class.

d_call clone_size j_call v_call cdr3_nt cdr3_aa
TRBD1 . TRBJ2-5 TRBV7-9 TGTGCCAGCAGGAATCAGGGGGCGGGGGAGACCCAGTACTTC CASRNQGAGETQYF
TRBD1 . TRBJ1-1 TRBV3-1/TRBV3-2 TGTGCCAGCAGCCAGATGGGACAGGGACGAGGGACTGAAGCTTTCTTT CASSQMGQGRGTEAFF
TRBD1 . TRBJ2-4 TRBV5-4 TGTGCCAGCAGCTCAGGGACAGGAGCCAAAAACATTCAGTACTTC CASSSGTGAKNIQYF
. once TRBJ2-7 TRBV28 TGTGCCACAAAACCACTAGGCAGGCCAAGCTCCTACGAGCAGTACTTC CATKPLGRPSSYEQYF
TRBD2 . TRBJ2-5 TRBV3-1/TRBV3-2 TGTGCCAGCAGGGGATTAGCGGGAGAGGGCCAAGAGACCCAGTACTTC CASRGLAGEGQETQYF
. . TRBJ2-7 TRBV7-9 TGTGCCAGCAGCTTAGCGCGGGACGAGCAGTACTTC CASSLARDEQYF
. . TRBJ2-1 TRBV27 TGTGCCAGCTCCAGGGGTTCCTACAATGAGCAGTTCTTC CASSRGSYNEQFF
. . TRBJ1-2 TRBV10-3 TGTGCCATCAGGGCAGACTATGGCTACACCTTC CAIRADYGYTF
. . TRBJ1-1 TRBV5-1 TGCGCCAGCAGCGCGATGGACGGAGGGGACACTGAAGCTTTCTTT CASSAMDGGDTEAFF
TRBD2 once TRBJ2-1 TRBV9 TGTGCCAGCAGCGGGACTAGCGGGAGGGGCGGCTCCTACAATGAGCAGTTCTTC CASSGTSGRGGSYNEQFF
. . TRBJ2-7 TRBV6-5 TGTGCCAGCAGCCCCGGGAACTCTTACGAGCAGTACTTC CASSPGNSYEQYF
. . TRBJ1-2 TRBV10-3 TGTGCCATCAGTGTCGCAGGGGACGGCTACACCTTC CAISVAGDGYTF
. . TRBJ2-1 TRBV10-2 TGCGCCAGCAGGGAATACGGGAGCTACAATGAGCAGTTCTTC CASREYGSYNEQFF
. few TRBJ1-2 TRBV2 TGTGCCAGCAGTGGAGGGCGTCTTTCATATGGCTACACCTTC CASSGGRLSYGYTF
. . TRBJ1-4 TRBV5-8 TGTGCCAGCAGCTTGGGCCAGTCTGGACTGTTTTTT CASSLGQSGLFF
TRBD2 . TRBJ2-4 TRBV4-1 TGCGCCAGCAGCCACCCGGGACTAGAGAAAAACATTCAGTACTTC CASSHPGLEKNIQYF
. . TRBJ2-7 TRBV4-1 TGCGCCAGCAGCCAAGAAGGCAGGGCGTCCTACGAGCAGTACTTC CASSQEGRASYEQYF
. . TRBJ2-1 TRBV7-9 TGTGCCAGCAGTTTAACCCTACCGAGCAATGAGCAGTTCTTC CASSLTLPSNEQFF
TRBD2 . TRBJ2-2 TRBV9 TGTGCCAGCAGCCCCTTCCCCACTAGCGGCCCGAACACCGGGGAGCTGTTTTTT CASSPFPTSGPNTGELFF
. . TRBJ1-6 TRBV5-1 TGCGCCAGCAGCTTAGGGGGGGATAGGAATTCACCCCTCCACTTT CASSLGGDRNSPLHF
. . TRBJ1-4 TRBV5-4 TGTGCCAGCAGCTTACAGGGTAATGAAAAACTGTTTTTT CASSLQGNEKLFF
. . TRBJ2-3 TRBV24-1 TGTGCCACCAGTGTCGGGGTCGGGGCAGATACGCAGTATTTT CATSVGVGADTQYF
. . TRBJ2-1 TRBV13 TGTGCCAGCAGCAGTCAGTCAGGGCTTTACAATGAGCAGTTCTTC CASSSQSGLYNEQFF
. . TRBJ2-7 TRBV14 TGTGCCAGCAGCCAATTTTCAGGGTACTCCTACGAGCAGTACTTC CASSQFSGYSYEQYF
. . TRBJ1-2 TRBV21-1 TGTGCCAGCAGCGGACGGACAGGGTATGGCTACACCTTC CASSGRTGYGYTF
TRBD1 . TRBJ1-1 TRBV29-1 TGCAGCACGACAGGGGGCGCGGACACTGAAGCTTTCTTT CSTTGGADTEAFF
. . TRBJ2-1 TRBV7-9 TGTGCCAGCAGCTTCGGACAGACTTCAAGCAATGAGCAGTTCTTC CASSFGQTSSNEQFF